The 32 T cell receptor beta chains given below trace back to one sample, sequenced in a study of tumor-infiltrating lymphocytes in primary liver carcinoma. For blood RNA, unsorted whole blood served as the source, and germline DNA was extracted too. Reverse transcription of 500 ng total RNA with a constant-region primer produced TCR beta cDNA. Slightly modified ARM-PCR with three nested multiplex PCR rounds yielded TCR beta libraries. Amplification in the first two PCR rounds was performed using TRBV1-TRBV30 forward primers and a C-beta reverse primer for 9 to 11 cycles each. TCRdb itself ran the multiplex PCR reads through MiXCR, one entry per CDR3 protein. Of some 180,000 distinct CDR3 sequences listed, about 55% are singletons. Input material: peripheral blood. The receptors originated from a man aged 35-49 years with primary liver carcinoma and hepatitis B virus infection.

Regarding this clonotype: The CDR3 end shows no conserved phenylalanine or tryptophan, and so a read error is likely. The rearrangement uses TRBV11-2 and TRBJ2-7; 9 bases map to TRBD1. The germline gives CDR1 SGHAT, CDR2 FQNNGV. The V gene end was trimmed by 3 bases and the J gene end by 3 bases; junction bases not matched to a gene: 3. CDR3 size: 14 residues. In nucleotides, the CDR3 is TGTGCCAGCAGCTTCCTGGACAGGGGCTACGAGCAGTACATC. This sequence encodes CASSFLDRGYEQYI.

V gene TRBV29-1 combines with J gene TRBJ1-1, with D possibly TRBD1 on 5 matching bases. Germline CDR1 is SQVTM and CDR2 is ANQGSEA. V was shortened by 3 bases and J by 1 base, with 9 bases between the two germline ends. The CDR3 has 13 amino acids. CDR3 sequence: CSVEVDRNTEAFF. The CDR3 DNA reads TGCAGCGTTGAGGTAGACAGGAACACTGAAGCTTTCTTT.

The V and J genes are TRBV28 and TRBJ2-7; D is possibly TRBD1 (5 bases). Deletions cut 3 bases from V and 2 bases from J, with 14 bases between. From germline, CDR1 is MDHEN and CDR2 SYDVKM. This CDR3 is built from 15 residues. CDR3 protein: CASSFPWGGTYEQYF. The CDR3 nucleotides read TGTGCCAGCAGTTTTCCCTGGGGCGGTACCTACGAGCAGTACTTC. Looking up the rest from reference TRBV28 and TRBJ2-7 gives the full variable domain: DVKVTQSSRYLVKRTGEKVFLECVQDMDHENMFWYRQDPGLGLRLIYFSYDVKMKEKGDIPEGYSVSREKKERFSLILESASTNQTSMYLCASSFPWGGTYEQYFGPGTRLTVT.

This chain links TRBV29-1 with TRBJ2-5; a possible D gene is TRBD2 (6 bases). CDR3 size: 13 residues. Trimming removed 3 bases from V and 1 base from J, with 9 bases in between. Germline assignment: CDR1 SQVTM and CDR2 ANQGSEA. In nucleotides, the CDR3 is TGCAGCGTTGATATGGGGGGCCAAGAGACCCAGTACTTC. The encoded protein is CSVDMGGQETQYF.

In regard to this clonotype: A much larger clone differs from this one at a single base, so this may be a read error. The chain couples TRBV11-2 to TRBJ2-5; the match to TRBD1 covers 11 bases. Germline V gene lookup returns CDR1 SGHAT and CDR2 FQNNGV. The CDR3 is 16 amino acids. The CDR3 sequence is CTSSPGQGAYQETQYF. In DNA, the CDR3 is TGTACCAGCAGCCCAGGACAGGGGGCATATCAAGAGACCCAGTACTTC.

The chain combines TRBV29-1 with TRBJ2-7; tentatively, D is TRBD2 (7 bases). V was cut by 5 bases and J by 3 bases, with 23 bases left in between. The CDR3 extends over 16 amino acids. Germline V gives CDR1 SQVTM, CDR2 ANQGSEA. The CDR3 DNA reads TGCAGCGTTCTCAGAGGCGGGAGCGACAGGAGCTACGAGCAGTACTTC. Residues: CSVLRGGSDRSYEQYF.

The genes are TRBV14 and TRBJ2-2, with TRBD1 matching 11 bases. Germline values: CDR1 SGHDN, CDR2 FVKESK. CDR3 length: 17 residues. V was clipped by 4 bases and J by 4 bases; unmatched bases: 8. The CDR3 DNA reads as TGTGCCAGCAGCCCTCTCCTCGGGACAGGGGGCACCGGGGAGCTGTTTTTT. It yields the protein CASSPLLGTGGTGELFF.

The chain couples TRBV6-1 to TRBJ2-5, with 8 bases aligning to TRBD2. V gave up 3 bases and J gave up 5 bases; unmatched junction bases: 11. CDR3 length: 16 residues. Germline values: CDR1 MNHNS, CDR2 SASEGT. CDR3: CASSEEAGVSPETQYF. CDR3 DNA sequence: TGTGCCAGCAGTGAGGAAGCGGGAGTGTCACCTGAGACCCAGTACTTC.

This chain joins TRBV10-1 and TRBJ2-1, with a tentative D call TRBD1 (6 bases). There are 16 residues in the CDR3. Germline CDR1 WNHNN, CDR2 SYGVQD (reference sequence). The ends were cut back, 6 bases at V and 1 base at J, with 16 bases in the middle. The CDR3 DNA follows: TGCGCCAGCAGCCCGAGGACAGACGGATCCTACAATGAGCAGTTCTTC. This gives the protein CASSPRTDGSYNEQFF.

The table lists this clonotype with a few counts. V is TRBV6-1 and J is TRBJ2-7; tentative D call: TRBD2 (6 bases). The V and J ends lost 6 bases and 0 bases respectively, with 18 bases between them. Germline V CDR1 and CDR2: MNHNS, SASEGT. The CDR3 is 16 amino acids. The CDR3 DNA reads TGTGCCAGCAGCGCAATGGGAGGTCACAGCTCCTACGAGCAGTACTTC. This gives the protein CASSAMGGHSSYEQYF.

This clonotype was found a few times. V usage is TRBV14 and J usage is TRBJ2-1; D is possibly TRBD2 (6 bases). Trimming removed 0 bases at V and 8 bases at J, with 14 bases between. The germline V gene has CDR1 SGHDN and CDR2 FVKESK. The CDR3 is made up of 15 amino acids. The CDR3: CASSQDFWTTDEQFF. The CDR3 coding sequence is TGTGCCAGCAGCCAAGACTTTTGGACTACGGATGAGCAGTTCTTC.

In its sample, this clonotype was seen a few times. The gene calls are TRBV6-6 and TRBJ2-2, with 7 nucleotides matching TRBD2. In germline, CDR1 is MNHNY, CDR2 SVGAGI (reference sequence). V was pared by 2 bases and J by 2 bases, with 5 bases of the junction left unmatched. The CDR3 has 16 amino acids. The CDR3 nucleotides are TGTGCCAGCAGTTACATGAGCGGGGCTAACACCGGGGAGCTGTTTTTT. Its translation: CASSYMSGANTGELFF.

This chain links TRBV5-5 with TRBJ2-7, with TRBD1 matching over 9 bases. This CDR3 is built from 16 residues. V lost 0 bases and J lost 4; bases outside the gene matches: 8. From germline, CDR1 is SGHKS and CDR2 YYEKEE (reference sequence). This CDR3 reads CASSLGGTGITYEQYF. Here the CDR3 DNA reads TGTGCCAGCAGCTTGGGAGGGACAGGGATTACATACGAGCAGTACTTC.

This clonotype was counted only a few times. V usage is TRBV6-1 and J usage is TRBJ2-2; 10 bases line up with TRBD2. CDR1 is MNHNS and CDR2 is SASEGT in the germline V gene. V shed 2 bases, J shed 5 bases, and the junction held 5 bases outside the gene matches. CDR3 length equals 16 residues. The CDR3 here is CASSELVTSGTGELFF. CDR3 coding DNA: TGTGCCAGCAGTGAATTGGTGACTAGCGGGACCGGGGAGCTGTTTTTT.

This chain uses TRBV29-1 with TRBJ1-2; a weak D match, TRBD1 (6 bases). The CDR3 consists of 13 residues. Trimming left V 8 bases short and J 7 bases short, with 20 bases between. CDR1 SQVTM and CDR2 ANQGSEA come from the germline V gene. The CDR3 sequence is CSPGGAYLGGYTF. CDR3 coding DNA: TGCAGCCCCGGGGGGGCCTATTTAGGTGGCTACACCTTC. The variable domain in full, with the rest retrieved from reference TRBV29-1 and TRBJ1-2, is SAVISQKPSRDICQRGTSLTIQCQVDSQVTMMFWYRQQPGQSLTLIATANQGSEATYESGFVIDKFPISRPNLTFSTLTVSNMSPEDSSIYLCSPGGAYLGGYTFGSGTRLTVV.

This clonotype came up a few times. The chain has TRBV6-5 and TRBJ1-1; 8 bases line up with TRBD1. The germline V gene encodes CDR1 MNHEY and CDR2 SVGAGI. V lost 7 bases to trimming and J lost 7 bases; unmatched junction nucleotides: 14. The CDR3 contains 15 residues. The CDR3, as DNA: TGTGCCAGCATACCCCCAATTCGGACAGGGAATGAAGCTTTCTTT. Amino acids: CASIPPIRTGNEAFF.

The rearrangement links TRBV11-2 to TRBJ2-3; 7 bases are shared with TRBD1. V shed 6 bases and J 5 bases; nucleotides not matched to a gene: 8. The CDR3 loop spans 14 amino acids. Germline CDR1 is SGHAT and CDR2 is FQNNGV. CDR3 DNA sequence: TGTGCCAGCAGTCAATTGAGGGGGCGAGATACGCAGTATTTT. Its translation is CASSQLRGRDTQYF.

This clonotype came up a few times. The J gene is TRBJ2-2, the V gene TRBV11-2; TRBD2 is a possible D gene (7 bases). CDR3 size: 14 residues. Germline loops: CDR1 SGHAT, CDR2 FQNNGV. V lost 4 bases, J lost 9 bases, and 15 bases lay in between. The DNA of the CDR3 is TGTGCCAGCAGCTGGGGCGGGGGCTTCAGGGAGCTGTTTTTT. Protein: CASSWGGGFRELFF.

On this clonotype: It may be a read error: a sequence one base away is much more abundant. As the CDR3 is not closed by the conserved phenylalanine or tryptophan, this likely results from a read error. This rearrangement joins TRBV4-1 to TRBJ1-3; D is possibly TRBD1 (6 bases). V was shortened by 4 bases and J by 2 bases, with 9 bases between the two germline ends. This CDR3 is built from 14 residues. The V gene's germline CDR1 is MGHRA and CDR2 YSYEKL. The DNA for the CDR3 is TGCGCCAGCAGCCCCTGGACAGCTGGAAACACCATATATCTT. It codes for CASSPWTAGNTIYL.

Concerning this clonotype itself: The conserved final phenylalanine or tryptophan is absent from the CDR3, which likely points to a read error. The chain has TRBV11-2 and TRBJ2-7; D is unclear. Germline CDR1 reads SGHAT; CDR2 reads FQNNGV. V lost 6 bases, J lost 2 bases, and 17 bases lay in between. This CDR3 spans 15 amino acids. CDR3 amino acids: CASRPLRGPAYEQYL. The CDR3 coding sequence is TGTGCCAGCAGACCCCTGCGCGGCCCAGCCTACGAGCAGTACTTA.

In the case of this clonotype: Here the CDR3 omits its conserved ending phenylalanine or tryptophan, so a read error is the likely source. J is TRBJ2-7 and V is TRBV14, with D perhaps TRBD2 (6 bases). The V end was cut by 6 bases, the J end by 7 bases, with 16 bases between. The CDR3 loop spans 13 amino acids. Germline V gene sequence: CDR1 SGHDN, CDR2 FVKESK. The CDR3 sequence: CASSMGGLLEQYL. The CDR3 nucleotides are TGTGCCAGCAGTATGGGAGGACTCCTGGAGCAGTACTTA.

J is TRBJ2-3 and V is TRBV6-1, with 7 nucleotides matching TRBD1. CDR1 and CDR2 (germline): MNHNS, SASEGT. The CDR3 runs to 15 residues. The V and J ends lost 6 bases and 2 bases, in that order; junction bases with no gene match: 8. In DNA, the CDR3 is TGTGCCAGCAGATTGGGACAGTCGCACACAGATACGCAGTATTTT. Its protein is CASRLGQSHTDTQYF.

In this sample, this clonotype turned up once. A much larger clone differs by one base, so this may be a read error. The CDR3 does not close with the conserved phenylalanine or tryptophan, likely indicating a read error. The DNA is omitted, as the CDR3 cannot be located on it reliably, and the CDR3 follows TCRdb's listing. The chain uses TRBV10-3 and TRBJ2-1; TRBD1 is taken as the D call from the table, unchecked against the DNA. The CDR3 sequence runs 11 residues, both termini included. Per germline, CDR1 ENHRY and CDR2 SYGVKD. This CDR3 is CAISPGQETFL.

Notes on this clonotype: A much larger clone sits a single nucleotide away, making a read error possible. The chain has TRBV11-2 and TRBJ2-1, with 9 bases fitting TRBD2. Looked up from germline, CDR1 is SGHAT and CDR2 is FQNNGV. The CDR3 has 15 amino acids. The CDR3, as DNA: TGTGCCAGCACCACAGCGGGGGGCTCCTACTATGAGCAGTTCTTC. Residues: CASTTAGGSYYEQFF.

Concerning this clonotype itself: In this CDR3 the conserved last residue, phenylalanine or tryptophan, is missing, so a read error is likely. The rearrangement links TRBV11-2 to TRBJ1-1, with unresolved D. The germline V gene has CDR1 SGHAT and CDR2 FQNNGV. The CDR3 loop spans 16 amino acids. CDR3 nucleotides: TGTGCCAGCAGCTTGGATATTCAGGCCTCGAACGCTGAAGCTTTCTTA. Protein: CASSLDIQASNAEAFL.

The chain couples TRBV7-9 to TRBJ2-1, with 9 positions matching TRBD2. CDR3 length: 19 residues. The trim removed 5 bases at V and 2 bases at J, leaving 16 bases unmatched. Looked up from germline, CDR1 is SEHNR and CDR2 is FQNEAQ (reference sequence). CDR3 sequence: CASSPNLGLAGDPYNEQFF. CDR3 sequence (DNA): TGTGCCAGCAGCCCAAACTTAGGGTTAGCGGGAGATCCCTACAATGAGCAGTTCTTC.

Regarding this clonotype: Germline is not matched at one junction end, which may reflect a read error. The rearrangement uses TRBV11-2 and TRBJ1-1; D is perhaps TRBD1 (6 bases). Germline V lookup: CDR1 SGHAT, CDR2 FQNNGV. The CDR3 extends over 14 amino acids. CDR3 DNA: TGTGCCAACAGCCTCCTCCGGGGGCTCACTGAAGCTTTCTTC. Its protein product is CANSLLRGLTEAFF.

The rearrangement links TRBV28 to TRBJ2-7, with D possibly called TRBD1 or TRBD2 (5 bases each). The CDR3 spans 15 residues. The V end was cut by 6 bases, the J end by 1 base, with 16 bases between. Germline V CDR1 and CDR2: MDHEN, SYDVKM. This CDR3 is CASRGPGTESYEQYF. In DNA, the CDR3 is TGTGCCAGCAGAGGACCCGGGACGGAATCCTACGAGCAGTACTTC.

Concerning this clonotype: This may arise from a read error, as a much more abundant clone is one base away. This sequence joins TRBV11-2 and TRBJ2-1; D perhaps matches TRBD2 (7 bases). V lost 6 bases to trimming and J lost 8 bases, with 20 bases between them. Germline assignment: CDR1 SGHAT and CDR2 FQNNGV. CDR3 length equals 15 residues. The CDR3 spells CASRARGGEGDEQFF. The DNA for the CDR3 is TGTGCCAGCAGAGCCCGAGGGGGGGAGGGCGATGAGCAGTTCTTC.

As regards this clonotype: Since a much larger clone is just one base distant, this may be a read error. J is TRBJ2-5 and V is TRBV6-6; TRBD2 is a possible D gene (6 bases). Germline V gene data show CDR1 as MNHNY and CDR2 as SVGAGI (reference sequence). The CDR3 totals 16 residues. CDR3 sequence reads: CASSYNTKLAQEIQYF. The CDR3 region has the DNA TGTGCCAGCAGTTACAACACCAAACTAGCCCAAGAGATCCAGTACTTC.

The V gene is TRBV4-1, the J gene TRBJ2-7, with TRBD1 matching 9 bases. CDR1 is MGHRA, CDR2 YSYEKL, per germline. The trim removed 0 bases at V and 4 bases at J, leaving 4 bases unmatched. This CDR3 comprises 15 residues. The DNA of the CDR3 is TGCGCCAGCAGCCAAGAAGGGACAGGGTCGTACGAGCAGTACTTC. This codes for CASSQEGTGSYEQYF.

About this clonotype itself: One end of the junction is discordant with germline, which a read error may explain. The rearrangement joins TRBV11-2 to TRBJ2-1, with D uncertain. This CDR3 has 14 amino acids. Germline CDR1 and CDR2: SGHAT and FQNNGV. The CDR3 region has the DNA TGTGCCAGCAGCTTAGGGGTTACCTACAATGAGGAGTTATTC. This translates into CASSLGVTYNEELF. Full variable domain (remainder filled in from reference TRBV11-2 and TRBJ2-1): EAGVAQSPRYKIIEKRQSVAFWCNPISGHATLYWYQQILGQGPKLLIQFQNNGVVDDSQLPKDRFSAERLKGVDSTLKIQPAKLEDSAVYLCASSLGVTYNEELFGPGTRLTVL.